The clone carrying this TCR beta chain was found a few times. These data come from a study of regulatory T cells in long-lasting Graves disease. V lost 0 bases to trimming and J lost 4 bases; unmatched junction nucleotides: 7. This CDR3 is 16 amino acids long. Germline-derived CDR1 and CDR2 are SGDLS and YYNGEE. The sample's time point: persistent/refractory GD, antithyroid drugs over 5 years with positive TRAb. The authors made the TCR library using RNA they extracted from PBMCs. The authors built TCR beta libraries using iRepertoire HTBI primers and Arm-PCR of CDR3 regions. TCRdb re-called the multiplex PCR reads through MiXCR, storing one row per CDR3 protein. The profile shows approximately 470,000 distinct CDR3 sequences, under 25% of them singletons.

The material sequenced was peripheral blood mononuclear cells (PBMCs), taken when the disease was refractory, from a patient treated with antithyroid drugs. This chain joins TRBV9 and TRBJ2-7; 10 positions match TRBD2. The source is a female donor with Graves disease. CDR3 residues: CASSVDSGRGIYEQYF. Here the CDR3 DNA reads TGTGCCAGCAGCGTAGACAGCGGGAGGGGAATTTACGAGCAGTACTTC.